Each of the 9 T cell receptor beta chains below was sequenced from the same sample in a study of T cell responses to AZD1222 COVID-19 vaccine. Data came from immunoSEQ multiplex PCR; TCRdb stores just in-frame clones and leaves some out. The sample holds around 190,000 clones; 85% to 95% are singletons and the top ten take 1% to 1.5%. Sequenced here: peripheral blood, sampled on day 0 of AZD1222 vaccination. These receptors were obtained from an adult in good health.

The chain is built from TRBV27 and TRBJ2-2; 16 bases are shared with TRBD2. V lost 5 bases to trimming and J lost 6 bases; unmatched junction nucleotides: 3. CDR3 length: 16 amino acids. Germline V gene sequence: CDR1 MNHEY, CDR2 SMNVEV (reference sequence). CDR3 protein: CASSHGTSGGAGELFF. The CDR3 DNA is TGTGCCAGCAGTCACGGGACTAGCGGGGGGGCCGGGGAGCTGTTTTTT.

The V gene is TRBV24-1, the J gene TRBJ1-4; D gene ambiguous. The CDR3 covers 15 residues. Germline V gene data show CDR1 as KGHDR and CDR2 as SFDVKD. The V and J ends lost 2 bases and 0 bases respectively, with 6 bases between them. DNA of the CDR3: TGTGCCACCAGTGATTCAGACTCAACTAATGAAAAACTGTTTTTT. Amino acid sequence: CATSDSDSTNEKLFF.

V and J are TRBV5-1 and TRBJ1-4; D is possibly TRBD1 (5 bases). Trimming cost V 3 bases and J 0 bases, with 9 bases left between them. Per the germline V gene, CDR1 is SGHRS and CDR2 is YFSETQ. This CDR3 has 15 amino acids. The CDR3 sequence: CASSSGQTTNEKLFF. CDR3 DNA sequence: TGCGCCAGCAGCTCTGGACAAACAACTAATGAAAAACTGTTTTTT.

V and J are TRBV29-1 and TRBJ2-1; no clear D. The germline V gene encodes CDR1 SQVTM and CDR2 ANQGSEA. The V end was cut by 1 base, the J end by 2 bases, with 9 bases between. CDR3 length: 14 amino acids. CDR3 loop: CSVEARPTYNEQFF. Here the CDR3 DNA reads TGCAGCGTTGAAGCCAGGCCCACCTACAATGAGCAGTTCTTC.

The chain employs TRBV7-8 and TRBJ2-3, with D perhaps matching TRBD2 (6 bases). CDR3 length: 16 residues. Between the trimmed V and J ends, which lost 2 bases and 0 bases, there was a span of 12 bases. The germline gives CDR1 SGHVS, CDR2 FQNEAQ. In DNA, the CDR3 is TGTGCCAGCAGCTTAAGGGCGGGGTCTAGCACAGATACGCAGTATTTT. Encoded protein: CASSLRAGSSTDTQYF.

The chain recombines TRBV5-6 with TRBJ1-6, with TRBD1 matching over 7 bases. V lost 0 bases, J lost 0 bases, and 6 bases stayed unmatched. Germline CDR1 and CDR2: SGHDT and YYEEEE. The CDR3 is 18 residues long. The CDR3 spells CASSLVQDRSSYNSPLHF. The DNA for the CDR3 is TGTGCCAGCAGCTTGGTTCAGGACAGGAGCTCCTATAATTCACCCCTCCACTTT.

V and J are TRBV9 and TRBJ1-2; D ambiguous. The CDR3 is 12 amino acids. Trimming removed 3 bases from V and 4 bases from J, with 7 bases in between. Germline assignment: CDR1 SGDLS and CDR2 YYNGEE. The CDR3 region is CASSEGIYGYTF. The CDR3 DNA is TGTGCCAGCAGCGAAGGGATCTATGGCTACACCTTC.

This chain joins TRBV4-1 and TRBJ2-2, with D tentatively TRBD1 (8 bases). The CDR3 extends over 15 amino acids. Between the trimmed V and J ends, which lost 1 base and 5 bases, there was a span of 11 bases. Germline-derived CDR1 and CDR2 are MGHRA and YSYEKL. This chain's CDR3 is CASSQVQGGTGELFF. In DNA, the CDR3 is TGCGCCAGCAGCCAAGTACAGGGGGGGACCGGGGAGCTGTTTTTT.

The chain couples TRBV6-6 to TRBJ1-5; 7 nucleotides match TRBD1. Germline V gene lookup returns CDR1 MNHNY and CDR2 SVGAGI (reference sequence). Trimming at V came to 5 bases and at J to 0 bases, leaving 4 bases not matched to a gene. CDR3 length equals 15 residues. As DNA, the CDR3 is TGTGCCAGCAGTAAAGGGACAGATAGCAATCAGCCCCAGCATTTT. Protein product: CASSKGTDSNQPQHF.